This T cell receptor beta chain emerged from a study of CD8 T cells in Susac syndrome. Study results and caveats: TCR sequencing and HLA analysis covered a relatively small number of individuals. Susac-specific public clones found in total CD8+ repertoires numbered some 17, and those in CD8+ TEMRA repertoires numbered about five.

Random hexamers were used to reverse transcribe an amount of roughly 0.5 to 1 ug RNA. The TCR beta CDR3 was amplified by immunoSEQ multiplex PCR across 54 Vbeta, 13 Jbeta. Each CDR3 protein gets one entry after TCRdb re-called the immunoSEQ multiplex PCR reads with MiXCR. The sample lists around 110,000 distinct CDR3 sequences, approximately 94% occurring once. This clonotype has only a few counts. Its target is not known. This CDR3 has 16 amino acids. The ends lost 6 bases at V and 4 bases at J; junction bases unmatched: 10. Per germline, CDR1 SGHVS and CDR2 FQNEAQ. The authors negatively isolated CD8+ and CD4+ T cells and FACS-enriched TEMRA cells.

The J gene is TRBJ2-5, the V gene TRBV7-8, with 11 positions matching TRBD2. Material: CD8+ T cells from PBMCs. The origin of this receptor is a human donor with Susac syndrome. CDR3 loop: CASRHSGGAGRETQYF. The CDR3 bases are TGTGCCAGCAGACATAGCGGGGGGGCCGGTAGAGAGACCCAGTACTTC.